This T cell receptor beta chain was recovered during a study of blood T cells in healthy people across ages. Extracted total RNA amounted to at least 5.5 micrograms for each sample. This CDR3 has 14 amino acids. The germline V and J ends were trimmed by 3 bases and 1 base, with 10 bases remaining between them. Germline V gene data show CDR1 as SGDLS and CDR2 as YYNGEE. A second PCR of 7 to 11 cycles used a sample-barcoded 5' primer and a J-beta primer mix. TCRdb re-derived calls from the 5' RACE reads in MiXCR, one entry per CDR3 protein. The sample consists of approximately 730,000 distinct CDR3 sequences, 43% of them appearing once.

The chain couples TRBV9 to TRBJ2-5; weak D call: TRBD2 (5 bases). Sequenced input: blood. This sequence originates from a woman between 55 and 75 years old in good health. The CDR3 bases are TGTGCCAGCAGCGCCGCGGACTTCCAAGAGACCCAGTACTTC. Translation: CASSAADFQETQYF.